The 11 T cell receptor beta chains below were found in one sample sequenced in a study of blood T cell repertoires in COVID-19. Repertoires were generated with immunoSEQ multiplex PCR, while TCRdb's copy carries only in-frame clones and drops some. The table has 130,000 to 150,000 clones, about four fifths seen once; the top ten hold 8.8%. Sequenced: peripheral blood. The source is a woman of 80 years or more in a cohort sampled during active or convalescent COVID-19.

The rearrangement joins TRBV18 to TRBJ2-1, with 11 nucleotides matching TRBD2. CDR1 is KGHSH, CDR2 LQKENI, per germline. The CDR3 runs to 14 residues. Trimming removed 6 bases from V and 9 bases from J; junction bases left unmatched: 7. CDR3 region: CASSNSGGASEQFF. The CDR3 DNA is TGTGCCAGCTCTAATAGCGGGGGGGCGAGTGAGCAGTTCTTC.

This sequence joins TRBV7-8 and TRBJ1-2; 10 bases map to TRBD1. V was clipped by 6 bases and J by 7 bases; unmatched bases: 5. The germline V gene has CDR1 SGHVS and CDR2 FQNEAQ. CDR3 size: 13 residues. The CDR3 here is CASRLGTGVGYTF. CDR3 nucleotides: TGTGCCAGCAGACTAGGGACAGGGGTTGGCTACACCTTC.

This rearrangement joins TRBV7-9 to TRBJ1-4; 11 positions match TRBD1. The CDR3 is made up of 16 amino acids. CDR1 and CDR2 (germline): SEHNR, FQNEAQ (reference sequence). J was trimmed by 7 bases and V by 4 bases; bases with no gene match: 8. This CDR3 is CASSSTGQGGREKLFF. CDR3 nucleotides: TGTGCCAGCAGCTCTACGGGACAGGGGGGACGTGAAAAACTGTTTTTT.

The chain combines TRBV19 with TRBJ1-4; the D is unclear. The CDR3 has 12 residues. Trimming removed 5 bases at V and 4 bases at J, with 5 bases between. Germline CDR1 and CDR2: LNHDA and SQIVND (reference sequence). The DNA of the CDR3 is TGTGCCAGTAGTTTTTATAATGAAAAACTGTTTTTT. Translation: CASSFYNEKLFF.

This sequence joins TRBV5-1 and TRBJ1-6; the D is unclear. Trimming removed 0 bases at V and 0 bases at J, with 4 bases between. Per germline, CDR1 SGHRS and CDR2 YFSETQ. The CDR3 loop spans 15 amino acids. The CDR3 sequence is CASSLANSYNSPLHF. Here the CDR3 DNA reads TGCGCCAGCAGCTTGGCCAACTCCTATAATTCACCCCTCCACTTT.

The rearrangement uses TRBV2 and TRBJ1-4; D unresolved. Germline V CDR1 and CDR2: SNHLY, FYNNEI. This CDR3 is built from 15 residues. V lost 0 bases, J lost 2 bases, and 7 bases lay in between. CDR3: CASSEAPQTNEKLFF. In nucleotides, the CDR3 is TGTGCCAGCAGTGAAGCGCCACAGACTAATGAAAAACTGTTTTTT.

The chain joins TRBV6-5 to TRBJ1-1; D is uncertain. Trimming removed 8 bases at V and 1 base at J, with 11 bases between. The germline CDR1 and CDR2 sequences are MNHEY and SVGAGI. This CDR3 has 13 residues. The DNA for the CDR3 is TGTGCCAGCGGGAGGACGAGGAACACTGAAGCTTTCTTT. Translating gives CASGRTRNTEAFF.

V and J are TRBV19 and TRBJ2-7, with 11 positions matching TRBD1. Germline CDR1 LNHDA, CDR2 SQIVND (reference sequence). J gave up 4 bases and V 7 bases, and 15 bases lay outside the gene matches. This CDR3 has 17 amino acids. The CDR3 DNA reads TGTGCCAGTAACCCATGGGGCGGACAGGGGGCGGATTACGAGCAGTACGTC. It is translated as CASNPWGGQGADYEQYV.

This clone was recorded a few times. The rearrangement uses TRBV24-1 and TRBJ2-1; the D is unclear. Per the germline V gene, CDR1 is KGHDR and CDR2 is SFDVKD. V lost 1 base and J 4 bases, leaving 13 bases between the germline ends. The CDR3 has 16 amino acids. Here the CDR3 DNA reads TGTGCCACCAGTGATTTAGCGAGCCCGGAGTACAATGAGCAGTTCTTC. Protein sequence: CATSDLASPEYNEQFF.

V usage is TRBV19 and J usage is TRBJ1-1; D possibly corresponds to TRBD1 (5 bases). The CDR3 is 16 residues long. The V end lost 2 bases, the J end lost 0 bases, and 13 bases lay between the germline ends. Germline values: CDR1 LNHDA, CDR2 SQIVND (reference sequence). This CDR3 is CASSISGRRLNTEAFF. The CDR3, as DNA: TGTGCCAGTAGTATATCAGGGAGGAGATTGAACACTGAAGCTTTCTTT.

The chain has TRBV5-4 and TRBJ1-2, with 10 bases lining up with TRBD1. The CDR3 sequence is 16 residues long. From germline, CDR1 is SGHNT and CDR2 YYREEE (reference sequence). After removal of 3 bases from V and 0 bases from J, the junction contained 5 bases not matched to a gene. The CDR3 nucleotides are TGTGCCAGCAGCTCCCCCGGACAGGGGGCTAACTATGGCTACACCTTC. It encodes CASSSPGQGANYGYTF. Full variable domain (remainder filled in from reference TRBV5-4 and TRBJ1-2): ETGVTQSPTHLIKTRGQQVTLRCSSQSGHNTVSWYQQALGQGPQFIFQYYREEENGRGNFPPRFSGLQFPNYSSELNVNALELDDSALYLCASSSPGQGANYGYTFGSGTRLTVV.